This TCR beta chain derives from a study of CD8+CD57+ T cells in acquired aplastic anemia. Findings and caveats of the study: For CD8+ Simpson's diversity, patients and controls showed no significant difference.

A word on this clonotype: Its antigen is as yet unknown.

The CDR3 extends over 10 amino acids. V was pared by 4 bases and J by 0 bases, with 0 bases between. The germline V gene encodes CDR1 SQVTM and CDR2 ANQGSEA. Profiles of TCR beta VDJ and CDR3 were generated from a genomic DNA template. TCRdb re-analysed the reads in MiXCR, keeping a single row per CDR3 protein. The data contain around 170,000 distinct CDR3 sequences, 50% to 75% of them singletons. The chain links TRBV29-1 to TRBJ1-1; D remains ambiguous. The source is a human donor in good health. Sequenced sample: sorted CD4+, CD8+, or CD8+CD57+ T cells (not recorded which) from PBMCs. The CDR3 DNA is TGCAGCGTTGTGAACACTGAAGCTTTCTTT. It codes for CSVVNTEAFF. Full variable domain (missing parts from reference TRBV29-1 and TRBJ1-1): SAVISQKPSRDICQRGTSLTIQCQVDSQVTMMFWYRQQPGQSLTLIATANQGSEATYESGFVIDKFPISRPNLTFSTLTVSNMSPEDSSIYLCSVVNTEAFFGQGTRLTVV.